What follows describes a single T cell receptor beta chain. The antigen it recognizes is unknown. No much larger clonotype is one base removed from it; base qualities were not supplied. Using the deep immunoSEQ assay, multiplex PCR amplified TCR CDR3 regions from genomic DNA. Extracted genomic DNA from each cell subset was distributed evenly across all wells of several immunoSEQ 96-well plates, and each plate was treated as a replicate. For sorted subsets, about 200 ng genomic DNA, equal to about 30,000 T cell genomes, was loaded into each replicate PCR. Purified libraries were quantified with a Qubit 3.0 fluorometer, sized on a Bioanalyzer 2100, and re-quantified with the KAPA Library Quantification kit. A separate single-read 150-cycle Illumina NextSeq 550 flow cell was used to sequence each immunoSEQ 96-well plate. The study's own analysis went as follows. Because the immunoSEQ output held only junctional sequences and lacked quality scores, the filtering could not match the filtering applied to full-length reads. To assign V/J genes and CDR3, sequences were annotated against IMGT germline references using PyIR, a Python wrapper for IgBLAST v1.9. Reads were filtered out if the reads had weak V/J assignments (E-value above 1e-6), no CDR3, stop codons, out-of-frame junctions, or ambiguous translated residues. A V3J clonotype was defined by an identical inferred V gene, J gene, and CDR3 amino acid sequence. The percentage overlap between two repertoires was calculated by dividing the number of shared unique clonotypes by the size of the smaller repertoire. Richness of each repertoire was evaluated using RTK rarefaction, the Chao1 estimator, and Recon v2.1 estimates of unobserved clonotypes. OLGA was used to compute generation probabilities for all TCRbeta clonotypes that the gDNA method yielded from a handful of donors. TCRdb retrieved this table from immuneACCESS and kept in-frame rearrangements only. Not all clones are present; in checked studies, unresolved V genes account for under half, and no reason is known for the remainder. That table gives V, J and clone size, and the DNA gave D and trimming. The sample table records 1,500,000 or so clones; 98% of these occur just once. The ten largest clonotypes hold approximately 0.4% of the sample.

Sequences SGHNT (CDR1) and YENEEA (CDR2) are obtained from the germline V gene. The CDR3 numbers 17 residues from cysteine through phenylalanine. This entry keeps only the CDR3 DNA: 51 bases, framed from base 1. Unmatched junction bases come to 8, with V trimmed by 2 bases and J by 1 base. The donors were healthy, HIV-negative adults who had no recently reported acute infections or vaccinations. Every donor was a Caucasian adult residing in Nashville, Tennessee, USA. Magnetic negative selection was used to enrich CD4+ T cells, after which naive cells were positively selected on CD45RA and the negative fraction became the memory subset. Blood was obtained by leukapheresis, after which PBMCs were separated by Ficoll-Histopaque density gradient centrifugation and cryopreserved in liquid nitrogen vapor phase. Analytical flow cytometry was used to check the purity and quantity of each magnetically sorted T cell population. From each sorted fraction, genomic DNA was isolated and quantified by UV absorbance on a Nanodrop 2000c.

This sample was taken from a study of shared clonotypes between healthy human individuals (dated by TCRdb to 2019 to 2021). About the study as a whole: The cohort included three men and two women between 18 and 49 years of age. For each donor, three plates each were used for CD4 naive and CD4 memory, two plates were used for CD8 naive, and one plate was used for CD8 memory. The study deeply sequenced blood TCR repertoires of five healthy adults to estimate repertoire size and the extent of clonotype sharing between individuals. To increase sequencing depth and limit assay-specific biases, TCR repertoire library preparation and sequencing were carried out by different laboratories using diverse techniques. Per donor, leukapheresis produced somewhere between about 0.8 and 9 billion PBMCs. Results and caveats for the whole study, not just this receptor: Compared with non-shared clonotypes, clonotypes shared by all four sorted-subset donors had higher generation probabilities. Rarefaction of sorted-subset datasets indicated incomplete sequencing despite the large sequencing depth. Across four donors, roughly 5.1% of naive CD4, 3% to 4% of naive CD8, 2.3% of memory CD4, and approximately 0.4% of memory CD8 clonotypes were shared. Only blood was sampled, and tissue TCR repertoires likely differ from those in blood. Because the study included only a small number of donors, the genetic and exposure-history diversity represented was limited. Naive subsets generally had larger estimated clonotype richness than memory subsets did. Pairwise subsampling indicated that sequencing depth was expected to affect the degree of clonotype sharing among donors.

The source is a man aged 25 to 45 in good health. Recombination joined TRBV11-3 with TRBJ2-3; the central 8 bases match TRBD1. The material sequenced was naive CD4+ T cells sorted from blood. The cell subset or site label, read with the paper, signifies: CD45RA+ positively selected. DNA sequence: TGTGCCAGCAGCTTACGGACAGGGTCGAGAGGCACAGATACGCAGTATTTT. Its translation reads: CASSLRTGSRGTDTQYF.